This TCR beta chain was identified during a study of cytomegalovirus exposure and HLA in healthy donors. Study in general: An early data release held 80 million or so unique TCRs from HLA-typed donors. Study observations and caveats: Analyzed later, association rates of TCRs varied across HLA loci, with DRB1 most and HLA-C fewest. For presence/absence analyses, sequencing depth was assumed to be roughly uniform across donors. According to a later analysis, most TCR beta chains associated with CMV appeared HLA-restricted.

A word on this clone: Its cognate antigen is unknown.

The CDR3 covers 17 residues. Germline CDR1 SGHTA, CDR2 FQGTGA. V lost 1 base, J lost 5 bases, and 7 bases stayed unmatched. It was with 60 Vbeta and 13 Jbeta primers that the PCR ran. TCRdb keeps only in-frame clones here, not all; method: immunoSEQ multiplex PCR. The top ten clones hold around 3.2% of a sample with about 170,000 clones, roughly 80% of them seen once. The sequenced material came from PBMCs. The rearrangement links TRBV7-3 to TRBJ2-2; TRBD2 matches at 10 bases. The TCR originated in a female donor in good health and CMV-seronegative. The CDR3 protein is CASSLNSPAGGTGELFF. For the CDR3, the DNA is TGTGCCAGCAGCTTAAACTCCCCAGCGGGAGGGACCGGGGAGCTGTTTTTT.